A single sample is the source of the 23 T cell receptor beta chains below, sequenced in a study of blood T cell dynamics during melanoma immunotherapy. Sample time point: pre-treatment baseline. Only in-frame clones appear in the TCRdb table, and some are missing; sequencing was by immunoSEQ multiplex PCR. The data contain over 10,000 clones, around 92% of them seen just once; the ten biggest clones take up approximately 3.5%. This specimen consisted of blood, obtained from a patient treated with checkpoint blockade. These receptors all come from a human donor with melanoma.

The V gene is TRBV7-6, the J gene TRBJ1-2; TRBD1 is a possible D gene (5 bases). Germline V gene data show CDR1 as SGHVS and CDR2 as FNYEAQ. V was pared by 5 bases and J by 3 bases, with 19 bases between. The CDR3 is made up of 16 amino acids. CDR3 coding DNA: TGTGCCAGCAGCCAATACACAGGATCTCTCTACTATGGCTACACCTTC. It yields the protein CASSQYTGSLYYGYTF.

The chain combines TRBV5-1 with TRBJ1-2; no firm D call. This CDR3 is 14 amino acids long. Germline V gene sequence: CDR1 SGHRS, CDR2 YFSETQ. Deletions cut 1 base from V and 7 bases from J, with 14 bases between. CDR3 amino acids: CASSLLGPAGGYTF. DNA of the CDR3: TGCGCCAGCAGCTTGCTGGGCCCTGCCGGTGGCTACACCTTC.

The chain uses TRBV19 and TRBJ2-7; D gene unclear. This CDR3 has 12 residues. CDR1 and CDR2 from the germline V gene are LNHDA and SQIVND (reference sequence). V was trimmed by 5 bases and J by 3 bases, leaving 8 bases between them. The DNA of the CDR3 is TGTGCCAGTAGTCCCAGTCGCTACGAGCAGTACTTC. It is translated as CASSPSRYEQYF. Looking up the rest from reference TRBV19 and TRBJ2-7 gives the full variable domain: DGGITQSPKYLFRKEGQNVTLSCEQNLNHDAMYWYRQDPGQGLRLIYYSQIVNDFQKGDIAEGYSVSREKKESFPLTVTSAQKNPTAFYLCASSPSRYEQYFGPGTRLTVT.

CDR3 sequence (DNA): TGTGCCAGCAGCTTAGGCGGACAGCGGAGCTCCTACGAGCAGTACTTC. Its translation: CASSLGGQRSSYEQYF. This sequence joins TRBV7-8 and TRBJ2-7; the D gene is possibly TRBD1 (6 bases). There are 16 residues in the CDR3. Germline-derived CDR1 and CDR2 are SGHVS and FQNEAQ. V dropped 1 base and J dropped 0 bases, with 13 bases sitting between them. The variable domain in full, completed from reference TRBV7-8 and TRBJ2-7, reads GAGVSQSPRYKVAKRGQDVALRCDPISGHVSLFWYQQALGQGPEFLTYFQNEAQLDKSGLPSDRFFAERPEGSVSTLKIQRTQQEDSAVYLCASSLGGQRSSYEQYFGPGTRLTVT.

The J gene is TRBJ2-7, the V gene TRBV7-9; D gene ambiguous. V lost 1 base to trimming and J lost 4 bases, with 5 bases between them. Germline V gene data show CDR1 as SEHNR and CDR2 as FQNEAQ (reference sequence). CDR3 length equals 12 residues. DNA for the CDR3: TGTGCCAGCAGCTTAGACCCTTACGAGCAGTACTTC. Amino acids: CASSLDPYEQYF.

This chain links TRBV28 with TRBJ2-3, with 7 bases fitting TRBD1. Trimming cost V 5 bases and J 0 bases; bases outside gene matches: 5. Germline loops: CDR1 MDHEN, CDR2 SYDVKM. The CDR3 totals 15 residues. The CDR3 protein is CASSLQGFSTDTQYF. CDR3 bases: TGTGCCAGCAGTCTACAGGGGTTTAGCACAGATACGCAGTATTTT.

The table lists this clone with a few counts. The chain uses TRBV6-5 and TRBJ1-2; D is unresolved. The germline CDR1 and CDR2 sequences are MNHEY and SVGAGI. The CDR3 sequence is 12 residues long. V lost 7 bases to trimming and J lost 1 base, with 7 bases between them. CDR3 region: CASTGYNYGYTF. In nucleotides, the CDR3 is TGTGCCAGCACCGGGTATAACTATGGCTACACCTTC.

This sequence joins TRBV6-5 and TRBJ1-2; D remains unclear. The CDR3 runs to 12 residues. Germline assignment: CDR1 MNHEY and CDR2 SVGAGI. Trimming took 6 bases from V and 8 from J, leaving 13 bases between them. The CDR3 nucleotides are TGTGCCAGCAGAACCTTATTCTGGGGCTACACCTTC. It yields the protein CASRTLFWGYTF.

This chain connects TRBV5-4 to TRBJ1-2; 10 nucleotides align to TRBD1. The CDR3 consists of 15 residues. Germline values: CDR1 SGHNT, CDR2 YYREEE (reference sequence). After removal of 4 bases from V and 6 bases from J, the junction contained 9 bases not matched to a gene. CDR3 residues: CASSPTSGTGDGYTF. CDR3 nucleotide sequence: TGTGCCAGCAGCCCTACGTCCGGGACAGGGGATGGCTACACCTTC.

The rearrangement links TRBV6-5 to TRBJ1-2; 8 bases align to TRBD1. The J segment lost 9 bases and the V segment lost 7 bases, leaving 10 bases of the junction unmatched. The CDR3 contains 13 residues. Per the germline V gene, CDR1 is MNHEY and CDR2 is SVGAGI. In nucleotides, the CDR3 is TGTGCCAGCACCCCGGACAGGGCTGTGAGCTACACCTTC. Translated, it gives CASTPDRAVSYTF.

This clone was seen a single time. CDR3 bases: TGTGCCAGCAGTTACAGACAGGGCTCTGGGGCCAACGTCCTGACTTTC. It translates to CASSYRQGSGANVLTF. The chain carries TRBV6-6 and TRBJ2-6; 7 positions agree with TRBD1. Trimming at V came to 2 bases and at J to 0 bases, leaving 1 base not matched to a gene. Germline loops: CDR1 MNHNY, CDR2 SVGAGI (reference sequence). The CDR3 runs to 16 residues.

The sample holds a few counts of this clone. This chain uses TRBV25-1 with TRBJ1-5; tentative D call: TRBD1 (6 bases). Trimming shortened V by 9 bases and J by 0 bases, and 15 bases separated the two germline ends. The CDR3 is 15 residues long. Germline CDR1 reads MGHDK; CDR2 reads SYGVNS. The DNA for the CDR3 is TGTGCCAGTCTCAGGGGAGCTTATAGCAATCAGCCCCAGCATTTT. This codes for CASLRGAYSNQPQHF. The complete variable domain, with remaining parts taken from reference TRBV25-1 and TRBJ1-5, reads EADIYQTPRYLVIGTGKKITLECSQTMGHDKMYWYQQDPGMELHLIHYSYGVNSTEKGDLSSESTVSRIRTEHFPLTLESARPSHTSQYLCASLRGAYSNQPQHFGDGTRLSIL.

V usage is TRBV14 and J usage is TRBJ2-2, with D tentatively TRBD1 (5 bases). Germline-derived CDR1 and CDR2 are SGHDN and FVKESK. This CDR3 spans 15 amino acids. Trimming took off 4 bases at V and 6 bases at J, with 15 bases between the two ends. The CDR3: CASSRGSNFPGELFF. CDR3 in DNA: TGTGCCAGCAGCCGGGGCTCTAATTTCCCCGGGGAGCTGTTTTTT.

The V and J genes are TRBV25-1 and TRBJ2-4; weak D call: TRBD2 (5 bases). The CDR3 has 15 residues. CDR1 MGHDK and CDR2 SYGVNS come from the germline V gene. V was trimmed by 5 bases and J by 1 base, leaving 12 bases between them. CDR3 coding DNA: TGTGCCAGCAGTCCCCACGGGGTGGCCAAAAACATTCAGTACTTC. Translating it yields CASSPHGVAKNIQYF. Using reference TRBV25-1 and TRBJ2-4 for the parts outside the CDR3, the full variable domain is EADIYQTPRYLVIGTGKKITLECSQTMGHDKMYWYQQDPGMELHLIHYSYGVNSTEKGDLSSESTVSRIRTEHFPLTLESARPSHTSQYLCASSPHGVAKNIQYFGAGTRLSVL.

This sequence joins TRBV5-1 and TRBJ1-1; D gene ambiguous. V lost 1 base and J lost 1, with 11 bases in between. Germline-derived CDR1 and CDR2 are SGHRS and YFSETQ. CDR3 length: 15 residues. CDR3 region: CASSLSGGGNTEAFF. CDR3 nucleotide sequence: TGCGCCAGCAGCTTGTCCGGTGGCGGGAACACTGAAGCTTTCTTT.

The V call is TRBV14, the J call TRBJ2-1; possibly TRBD1 or TRBD2 for D (5 bases each). CDR3 length: 13 amino acids. The germline V and J ends were trimmed by 0 bases and 12 bases, with 12 bases remaining between them. Germline CDR1 is SGHDN and CDR2 is FVKESK. CDR3 sequence (DNA): TGTGCCAGCAGCCAAGACTACCAGAGGGGGCAGTTCTTC. It encodes CASSQDYQRGQFF.

The chain has TRBV6-5 and TRBJ2-3; 7 nucleotides align to TRBD2. V lost 8 bases and J lost 3; bases outside the gene matches: 8. This CDR3 comprises 14 residues. Germline loops: CDR1 MNHEY, CDR2 SVGAGI. In nucleotides, the CDR3 is TGTGCCAGCCGATGGCGGGAGCGTACAGATACGCAGTATTTT. Its translation: CASRWRERTDTQYF.

V usage is TRBV29-1 and J usage is TRBJ1-2, with TRBD1 as a possible D gene (5 bases). The germline V gene has CDR1 SQVTM and CDR2 ANQGSEA. The CDR3 is 13 residues long. The V gene lost 7 bases and the J gene lost 6 bases, with 18 bases spanning the gap. The CDR3 DNA sequence: TGCAGCGCCCAATACAGGCCCTCAGATGGCTACACCTTC. Its translation is CSAQYRPSDGYTF.

V gene TRBV4-3 combines with J gene TRBJ2-1; D not resolved. Trimming cost V 2 bases and J 0 bases, with 11 bases left between them. This CDR3 has 16 amino acids. Germline V gene data show CDR1 as LGHNA and CDR2 as YSLEER. The CDR3 here is CASSQSKASSYNEQFF. The CDR3 DNA follows: TGCGCCAGCAGCCAATCTAAGGCGAGCTCCTACAATGAGCAGTTCTTC.

The V call is TRBV5-5, the J call TRBJ2-1; 12 bases match TRBD2. This CDR3 region has 18 residues. Germline trimming cut 4 bases from V and 8 bases from J; bases unmatched to any gene: 16. Per the germline V gene, CDR1 is SGHKS and CDR2 is YYEKEE (reference sequence). The CDR3 here is CASSPRRLAGVRHDEQFF. The CDR3 DNA reads TGTGCCAGCAGCCCCCGACGACTAGCGGGAGTCCGTCACGATGAGCAGTTCTTC.

The J gene is TRBJ1-5, the V gene TRBV5-4, with TRBD1 identical over 7 bases. Germline values: CDR1 SGHNT, CDR2 YYREEE (reference sequence). Trimming removed 4 bases from V and 0 bases from J; junction bases left unmatched: 4. The CDR3 is made up of 15 amino acids. The chain's CDR3 is CASSRDRDSNQPQHF. CDR3 DNA: TGTGCCAGCAGCCGAGACAGGGATAGCAATCAGCCCCAGCATTTT.

The gene calls are TRBV6-6 and TRBJ2-5; D may be TRBD1 (5 bases). Germline V lookup: CDR1 MNHNY, CDR2 SVGAGI (reference sequence). This CDR3 spans 11 amino acids. Trimming took off 0 bases at V and 12 bases at J, with 8 bases between the two ends. CDR3 sequence reads: CASSYSQAEYF. In DNA form, the CDR3 reads TGTGCCAGCAGTTACTCACAGGCCGAGTACTTC.

J is TRBJ1-5 and V is TRBV19; possibly TRBD1 for D (6 bases). The V end was cut by 7 bases, the J end by 0 bases, with 10 bases between. Germline-derived CDR1 and CDR2 are LNHDA and SQIVND (reference sequence). The CDR3 spans 14 residues. CDR3 residues: CASTTGPSNQPQHF. CDR3 sequence (DNA): TGTGCCAGTACCACAGGGCCTAGCAATCAGCCCCAGCATTTT. Variable domain in full (rest from reference TRBV19 and TRBJ1-5): DGGITQSPKYLFRKEGQNVTLSCEQNLNHDAMYWYRQDPGQGLRLIYYSQIVNDFQKGDIAEGYSVSREKKESFPLTVTSAQKNPTAFYLCASTTGPSNQPQHFGDGTRLSIL.